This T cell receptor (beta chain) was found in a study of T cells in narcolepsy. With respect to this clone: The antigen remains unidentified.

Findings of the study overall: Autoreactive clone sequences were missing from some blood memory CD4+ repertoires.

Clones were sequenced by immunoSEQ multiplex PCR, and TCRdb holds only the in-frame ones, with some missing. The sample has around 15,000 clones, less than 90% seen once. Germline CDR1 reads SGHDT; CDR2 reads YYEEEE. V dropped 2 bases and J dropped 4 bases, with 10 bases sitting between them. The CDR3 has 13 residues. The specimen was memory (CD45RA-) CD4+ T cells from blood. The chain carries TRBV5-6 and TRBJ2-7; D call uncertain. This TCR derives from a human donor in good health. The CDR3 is CASSFTDGYEQYF. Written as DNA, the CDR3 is TGTGCCAGCAGCTTTACAGACGGATACGAGCAGTACTTC.